The 21 T cell receptor beta chains reported below all come from one sample, sequenced in a study of blood T cell repertoires in COVID-19. TCRdb's copy holds only in-frame clones and misses some; the assay was immunoSEQ multiplex PCR. The sample holds around 480,000 clones, roughly 87% seen once. Sequenced material: PBMCs or T cells enriched from blood (not recorded which). These receptors all come from a woman aged 18-35 years who had recovered from COVID-19.

The V and J genes are TRBV28 and TRBJ1-2; weak D call: TRBD1 (6 bases). Trimming pared 1 base from V and 0 bases from J, leaving 18 bases between. This CDR3 has 18 amino acids. The V gene's germline CDR1 is MDHEN and CDR2 SYDVKM. CDR3 protein: CASSLYRVGSTPNYGYTF. The CDR3, as DNA: TGTGCCAGCAGTTTATACAGGGTGGGATCAACTCCTAACTATGGCTACACCTTC.

The chain recombines TRBV2 with TRBJ2-7; D perhaps matches TRBD1 (5 bases). The V end lost 2 bases, the J end lost 2 bases, and 7 bases lay between the germline ends. The CDR3 is made up of 13 amino acids. Germline CDR1 is SNHLY and CDR2 is FYNNEI. The CDR3: CASSEQGTYEQYF. CDR3 nucleotides: TGTGCCAGCAGTGAACAGGGCACCTACGAGCAGTACTTC.

This clone was counted once. The chain uses TRBV6-5 and TRBJ2-4; perhaps TRBD2 as D (6 bases). Germline V CDR1 and CDR2: MNHEY, SVGAGI. Deletions cut 4 bases from V and 2 bases from J, with 12 bases between. The CDR3 has 15 amino acids. Here the CDR3 reads CASSSGREPKNIQYF. The CDR3 nucleotides read TGTGCCAGCAGTTCTGGGCGGGAACCCAAAAACATTCAGTACTTC.

This clone was seen only a few times. J is TRBJ1-6 and V is TRBV9, with D perhaps matching TRBD1 (5 bases). Deletions cut 2 bases from V and 5 bases from J, with 14 bases between. There are 16 residues in the CDR3. Germline CDR1 SGDLS, CDR2 YYNGEE. CDR3 protein: CASSVGTGDNNSPLHF. The CDR3 DNA reads TGTGCCAGCAGCGTTGGCACAGGCGATAATAATTCACCCCTCCACTTT.

The V gene is TRBV7-2, the J gene TRBJ1-5, with D unresolved. CDR3 size: 15 residues. Germline CDR1 SGHTA, CDR2 FQGNSA. The V and J ends lost 4 bases and 6 bases respectively, with 16 bases between them. As DNA, the CDR3 is TGTGCCAGCAGCTCAACGGGTCCTCTAGGTCAGCCCCAGCATTTT. Protein sequence: CASSSTGPLGQPQHF.

The chain recombines TRBV7-9 with TRBJ2-3; TRBD1 matches at 7 bases. Trimming at V came to 5 bases and at J to 0 bases, leaving 11 bases not matched to a gene. Germline V gives CDR1 SEHNR, CDR2 FQNEAQ (reference sequence). This CDR3 comprises 17 residues. The CDR3 DNA reads as TGTGCCAGCAGCGTACTAGGGACAGTCCTTAGCACAGATACGCAGTATTTT. Translation gives CASSVLGTVLSTDTQYF.

The chain carries TRBV19 and TRBJ1-2; D gene unclear. Per germline, CDR1 LNHDA and CDR2 SQIVND (reference sequence). The CDR3 consists of 13 residues. Trimming shortened V by 4 bases and J by 3 bases, and 9 bases separated the two germline ends. CDR3 loop: CASSRMGDYGYTF. CDR3 in DNA: TGTGCCAGTAGTAGGATGGGCGACTATGGCTACACCTTC.

V gene TRBV7-9 combines with J gene TRBJ2-5; 7 bases agree with TRBD2. CDR1 is SEHNR and CDR2 is FQNEAQ in the germline V gene (reference sequence). V gave up 5 bases and J gave up 5 bases; unmatched junction bases: 8. There are 14 residues in the CDR3. Written as DNA, the CDR3 is TGTGCCAGCAGCCCGAGACTAGCCGGGGAGACCCAGTACTTC. This encodes CASSPRLAGETQYF. The full variable domain, in which reference TRBV7-9 and TRBJ2-5 provide the parts outside the CDR3, is DTGVSQNPRHKITKRGQNVTFRCDPISEHNRLYWYRQTLGQGPEFLTYFQNEAQLEKSRLLSDRFSAERPKGSFSTLEIQRTEQGDSAMYLCASSPRLAGETQYFGPGTRLLVL.

The chain is built from TRBV7-8 and TRBJ2-5; no clear D. V was trimmed by 5 bases and J by 3 bases, leaving 13 bases between them. The CDR3 is made up of 14 amino acids. Germline loops: CDR1 SGHVS, CDR2 FQNEAQ. For the CDR3, the DNA is TGTGCCAGCAGCCAGAATGGGCGAAAAGAGACCCAGTACTTC. It is translated as CASSQNGRKETQYF.

The chain is built from TRBV6-4 and TRBJ1-1; D gene unclear. CDR3 length: 13 amino acids. CDR1 and CDR2 (germline): MRHNA, SNTAGT. Trimming removed 3 bases at V and 5 bases at J, with 10 bases between. The CDR3 DNA reads TGTGCCAGCAGTGAGGGAGAAGGGACTGAAGCTTTCTTT. Translated, it gives CASSEGEGTEAFF.

The J gene is TRBJ1-1, the V gene TRBV7-8; tentatively, D is TRBD1 (5 bases). Trimming pared 5 bases from V and 7 bases from J, leaving 17 bases between. Germline-derived CDR1 and CDR2 are SGHVS and FQNEAQ. This CDR3 contains 14 residues. CDR3 nucleotides: TGTGCCAGCAGCCTCGGGGCAGGGAGGTTTGAAGCTTTCTTT. Protein product: CASSLGAGRFEAFF.

This sequence joins TRBV11-2 and TRBJ2-7, with 7 nucleotides matching TRBD1. The CDR3 loop spans 15 amino acids. Per germline, CDR1 SGHAT and CDR2 FQNNGV. J lost 0 bases, V lost 5 bases, and 7 bases had no gene match. The CDR3 DNA follows: TGTGCCAGCAGCCAGGACAGGCAGAGCTCCTACGAGCAGTACTTC. The encoded protein is CASSQDRQSSYEQYF.

The chain couples TRBV3-1 (or the pseudogene TRBV3-2) to TRBJ1-1, with 7 bases aligning to TRBD1. The CDR3 is 13 residues long. The V gene's germline CDR1 is LGHDT and CDR2 YNNKEL (reference sequence). V gave up 3 bases and J gave up 7 bases; unmatched junction bases: 5. CDR3 nucleotides: TGTGCCAGCAGCCACCCGACAGGGAGTGAAGCTTTCTTT. Its protein is CASSHPTGSEAFF.

The chain employs TRBV2 and TRBJ1-2, with D possibly matching TRBD1 (5 bases). The CDR3 consists of 16 residues. CDR1 is SNHLY, CDR2 FYNNEI, per germline. The V end lost 4 bases, the J end lost 0 bases, and 15 bases lay between the germline ends. CDR3 protein: CASSGGAGVSNYGYTF. The DNA for the CDR3 is TGTGCCAGCAGTGGAGGGGCGGGGGTTTCTAACTATGGCTACACCTTC.

The chain recombines TRBV5-1 with TRBJ2-1, with 9 bases fitting TRBD2. This CDR3 spans 16 amino acids. Germline assignment: CDR1 SGHRS and CDR2 YFSETQ. Losses at the gene ends were 0 bases for V and 9 bases for J; bases not matched to a gene: 10. The CDR3 nucleotides read TGCGCCAGCAGCTTGGATGGCGGGGGGGATCCTGGTGAGCAGTTCTTC. Translation gives CASSLDGGGDPGEQFF.

The chain couples TRBV4-1 to TRBJ1-1; the D gene is possibly TRBD1 (5 bases). The CDR3 is made up of 15 amino acids. Germline loops: CDR1 MGHRA, CDR2 YSYEKL. V lost 7 bases, J lost 1 base, and 16 bases lay in between. The CDR3 reads CASTVGRGRNTEAFF. DNA for the CDR3: TGCGCCAGCACCGTTGGTCGGGGGAGGAACACTGAAGCTTTCTTT.

To note about this clone: Other nucleotide sequences from this sample produce the same CDR3. This chain connects TRBV18 to TRBJ1-2, with TRBD1 as a possible D gene (5 bases). Germline V lookup: CDR1 KGHSH, CDR2 LQKENI. V lost 3 bases, J lost 8 bases, and 13 bases lay in between. This CDR3 comprises 13 residues. The DNA for the CDR3 is TGTGCCAGCTCACCCCGGGCGGAGGGGGGCTACACCTTC. Protein sequence: CASSPRAEGGYTF.

This clone was detected a few times. The chain is built from TRBV18 and TRBJ1-6; D possibly corresponds to TRBD1 (5 bases). The CDR3 consists of 21 residues. CDR1 and CDR2 from the germline V gene are KGHSH and LQKENI. With 3 bases removed from V and 6 bases from J, the gap between germline ends came to 30 bases. Written as DNA, the CDR3 is TGTGCCAGCTCACCTCCCATCTTCGGAAAGGGGCCGACTTTATTTAATTCACCCCTCCACTTT. Translated, it gives CASSPPIFGKGPTLFNSPLHF.

J is TRBJ1-1 and V is TRBV7-3; 8 nucleotides line up with TRBD1. This CDR3 is 12 amino acids long. CDR1 SGHTA and CDR2 FQGTGA come from the germline V gene. After removal of 4 bases from V and 9 bases from J, the junction contained 4 bases not matched to a gene. The chain's CDR3 is CASSSRTGQAFF. CDR3 nucleotide sequence: TGTGCCAGCAGCTCTCGGACAGGGCAAGCTTTCTTT.

The chain couples TRBV24-1 to TRBJ1-2, with a possible D match to TRBD1 (6 bases). Germline assignment: CDR1 KGHDR and CDR2 SFDVKD. V was trimmed by 6 bases and J by 3 bases, leaving 10 bases between them. The CDR3 loop spans 13 amino acids. CDR3 region: CATSSGVDYGYTF. The CDR3, as DNA: TGTGCCACCAGTTCAGGGGTCGACTATGGCTACACCTTC.

This chain links TRBV5-1 with TRBJ2-3, with D unclear. Germline assignment: CDR1 SGHRS and CDR2 YFSETQ. The CDR3 is 12 amino acids. V was trimmed by 0 bases and J by 5 bases, leaving 4 bases between them. The CDR3 sequence is CASSLGQDTQYF. The CDR3, as DNA: TGCGCCAGCAGCTTGGGACAAGATACGCAGTATTTT.